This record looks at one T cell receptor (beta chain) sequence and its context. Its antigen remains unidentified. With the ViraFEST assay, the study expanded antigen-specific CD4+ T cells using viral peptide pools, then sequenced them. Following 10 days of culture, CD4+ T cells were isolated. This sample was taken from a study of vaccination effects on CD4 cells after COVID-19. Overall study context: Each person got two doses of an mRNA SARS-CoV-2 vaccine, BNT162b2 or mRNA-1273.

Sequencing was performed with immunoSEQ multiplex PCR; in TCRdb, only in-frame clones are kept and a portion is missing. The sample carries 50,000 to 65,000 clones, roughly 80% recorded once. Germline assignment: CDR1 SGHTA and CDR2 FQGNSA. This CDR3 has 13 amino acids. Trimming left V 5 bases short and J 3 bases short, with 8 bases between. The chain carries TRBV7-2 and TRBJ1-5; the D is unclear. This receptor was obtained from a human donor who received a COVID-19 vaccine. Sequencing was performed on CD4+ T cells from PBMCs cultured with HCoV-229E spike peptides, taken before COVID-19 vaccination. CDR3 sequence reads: CASSPSINQPQHF. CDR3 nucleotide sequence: TGTGCCAGCAGCCCCTCTATCAATCAGCCCCAGCATTTT. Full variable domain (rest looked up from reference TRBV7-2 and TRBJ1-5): GAGVSQSPSNKVTEKGKDVELRCDPISGHTALYWYRQSLGQGLEFLIYFQGNSAPDKSGLPSDRFSAERTGGSVSTLTIQRTQQEDSAVYLCASSPSINQPQHFGDGTRLSIL.